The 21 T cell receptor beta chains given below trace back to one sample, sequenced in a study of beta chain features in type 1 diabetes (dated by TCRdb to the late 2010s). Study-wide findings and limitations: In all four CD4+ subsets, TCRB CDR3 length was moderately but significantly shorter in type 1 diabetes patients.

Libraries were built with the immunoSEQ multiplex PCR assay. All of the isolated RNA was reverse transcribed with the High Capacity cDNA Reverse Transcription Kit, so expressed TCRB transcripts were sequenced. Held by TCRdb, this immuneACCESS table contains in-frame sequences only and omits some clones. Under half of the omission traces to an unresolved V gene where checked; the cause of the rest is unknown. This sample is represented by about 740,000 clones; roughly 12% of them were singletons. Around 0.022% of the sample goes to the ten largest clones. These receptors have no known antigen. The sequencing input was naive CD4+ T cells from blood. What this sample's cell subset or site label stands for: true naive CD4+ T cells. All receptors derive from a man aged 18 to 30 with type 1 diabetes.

This CDR3 is CASSLRGGQGTEAFF. CDR3 sequence (DNA): TGTGCCAGCAGCCTGCGTGGGGGGCAGGGCACTGAAGCTTTCTTT. J is TRBJ1-1 and V is TRBV7-9; D might be TRBD1 (6 bases). Germline V CDR1 and CDR2: SEHNR, FQNEAQ (reference sequence). There are 15 residues in the CDR3. V lost 5 bases and J 4 bases, leaving 17 bases between the germline ends.

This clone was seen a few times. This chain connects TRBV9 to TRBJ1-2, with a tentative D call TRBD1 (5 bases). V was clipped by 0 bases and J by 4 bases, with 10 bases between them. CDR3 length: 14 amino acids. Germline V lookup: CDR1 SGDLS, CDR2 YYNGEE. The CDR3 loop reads CASSVGGSGYGYTF. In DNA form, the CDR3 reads TGTGCCAGCAGCGTAGGGGGCAGCGGCTATGGCTACACCTTC.

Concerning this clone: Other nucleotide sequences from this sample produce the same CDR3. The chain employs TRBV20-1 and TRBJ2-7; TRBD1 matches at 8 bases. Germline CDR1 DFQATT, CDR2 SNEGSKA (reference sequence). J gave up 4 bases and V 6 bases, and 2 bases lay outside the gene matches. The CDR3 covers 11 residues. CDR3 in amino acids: CSARTGYEQYF. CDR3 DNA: TGCAGTGCCAGGACAGGGTACGAGCAGTACTTC.

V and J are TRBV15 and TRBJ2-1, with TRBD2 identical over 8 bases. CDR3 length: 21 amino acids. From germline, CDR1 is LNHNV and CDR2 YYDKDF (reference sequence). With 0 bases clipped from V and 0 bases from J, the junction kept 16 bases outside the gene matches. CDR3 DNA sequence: TGTGCCACCAGCAGAGATAAGAGCGGGGGCCGAATAACGAGCTCCTACAATGAGCAGTTCTTC. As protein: CATSRDKSGGRITSSYNEQFF.

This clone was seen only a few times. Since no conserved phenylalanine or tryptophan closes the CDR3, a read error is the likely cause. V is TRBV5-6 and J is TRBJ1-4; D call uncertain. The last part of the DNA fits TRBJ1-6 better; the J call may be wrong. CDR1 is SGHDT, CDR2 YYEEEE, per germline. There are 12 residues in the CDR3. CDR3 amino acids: CASSLGMSGLHL. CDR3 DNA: TGTGCCAGCAGCTTGGGAATGTCGGGCCTCCACCTT.

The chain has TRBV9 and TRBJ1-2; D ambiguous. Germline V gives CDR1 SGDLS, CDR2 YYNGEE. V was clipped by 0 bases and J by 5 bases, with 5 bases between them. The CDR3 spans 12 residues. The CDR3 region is CASSVAQYGYTF. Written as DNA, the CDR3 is TGTGCCAGCAGCGTAGCCCAGTATGGCTACACCTTC.

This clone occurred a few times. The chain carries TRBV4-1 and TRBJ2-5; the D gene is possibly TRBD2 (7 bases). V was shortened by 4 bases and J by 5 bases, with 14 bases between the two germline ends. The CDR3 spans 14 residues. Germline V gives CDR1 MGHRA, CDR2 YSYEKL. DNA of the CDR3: TGCGCCAGCAGCCCGCCCGGGGGGCAGGAGACCCAGTACTTC. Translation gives CASSPPGGQETQYF.

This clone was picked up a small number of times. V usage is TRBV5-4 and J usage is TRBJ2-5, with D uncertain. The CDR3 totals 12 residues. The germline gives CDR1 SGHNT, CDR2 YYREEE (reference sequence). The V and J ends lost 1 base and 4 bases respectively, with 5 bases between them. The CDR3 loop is CASSLSPETQYF. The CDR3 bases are TGTGCCAGCAGCTTGAGTCCAGAGACCCAGTACTTC. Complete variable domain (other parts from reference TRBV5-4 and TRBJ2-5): ETGVTQSPTHLIKTRGQQVTLRCSSQSGHNTVSWYQQALGQGPQFIFQYYREEENGRGNFPPRFSGLQFPNYSSELNVNALELDDSALYLCASSLSPETQYFGPGTRLLVL.

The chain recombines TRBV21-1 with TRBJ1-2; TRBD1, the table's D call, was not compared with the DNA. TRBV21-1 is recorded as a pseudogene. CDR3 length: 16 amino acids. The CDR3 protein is CASSKGFNGQSYGYTF. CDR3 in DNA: TGTGCCAGCAGCAAAGGGTTTAACGGACAATCCTATGGCTACACCTTC.

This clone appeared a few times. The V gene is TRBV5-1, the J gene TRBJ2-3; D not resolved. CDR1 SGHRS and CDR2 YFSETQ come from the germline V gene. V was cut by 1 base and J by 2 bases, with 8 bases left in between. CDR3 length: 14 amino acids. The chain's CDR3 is CASSLFGSTDTQYF. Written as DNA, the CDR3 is TGCGCCAGCAGCTTGTTCGGGTCCACAGATACGCAGTATTTT.

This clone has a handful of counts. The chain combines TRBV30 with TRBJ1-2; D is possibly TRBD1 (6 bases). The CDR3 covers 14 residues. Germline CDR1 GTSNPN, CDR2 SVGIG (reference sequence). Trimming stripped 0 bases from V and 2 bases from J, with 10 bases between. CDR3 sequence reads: CAWSVTDRNYGYTF. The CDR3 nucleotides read TGTGCCTGGAGTGTCACAGACAGGAACTATGGCTACACCTTC.

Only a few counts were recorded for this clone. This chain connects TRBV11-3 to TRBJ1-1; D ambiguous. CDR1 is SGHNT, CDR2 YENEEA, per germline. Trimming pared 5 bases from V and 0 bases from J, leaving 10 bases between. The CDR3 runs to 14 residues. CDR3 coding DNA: TGTGCCAGCAGCGTCAGGAGTATGAACACTGAAGCTTTCTTT. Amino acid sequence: CASSVRSMNTEAFF.

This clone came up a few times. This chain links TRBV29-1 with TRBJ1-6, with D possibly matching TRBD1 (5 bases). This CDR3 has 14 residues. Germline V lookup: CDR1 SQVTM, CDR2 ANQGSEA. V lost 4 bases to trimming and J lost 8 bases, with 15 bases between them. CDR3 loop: CSVAQGGSDSPLHF. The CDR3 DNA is TGCAGCGTTGCTCAGGGCGGATCGGATTCACCCCTCCACTTT.

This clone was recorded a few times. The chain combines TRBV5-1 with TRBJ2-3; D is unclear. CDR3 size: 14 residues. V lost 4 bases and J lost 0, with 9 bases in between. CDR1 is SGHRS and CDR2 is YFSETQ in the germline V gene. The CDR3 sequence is CASSLEKSTDTQYF. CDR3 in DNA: TGCGCCAGCAGCCTAGAAAAAAGCACAGATACGCAGTATTTT.

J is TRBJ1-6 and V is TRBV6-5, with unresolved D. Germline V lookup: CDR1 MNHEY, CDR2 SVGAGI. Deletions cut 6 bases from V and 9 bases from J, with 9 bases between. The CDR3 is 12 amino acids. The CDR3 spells CASRTSSSPLHF. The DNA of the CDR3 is TGTGCCAGCAGGACGAGTTCTTCACCCCTCCACTTT.

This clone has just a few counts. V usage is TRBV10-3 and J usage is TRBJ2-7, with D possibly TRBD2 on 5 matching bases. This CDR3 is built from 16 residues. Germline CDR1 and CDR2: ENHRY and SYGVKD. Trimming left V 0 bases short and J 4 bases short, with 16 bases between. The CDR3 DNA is TGTGCCATCAGTGAGTCCCCGGCATCGGGATCATACGAGCAGTACTTC. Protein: CAISESPASGSYEQYF.

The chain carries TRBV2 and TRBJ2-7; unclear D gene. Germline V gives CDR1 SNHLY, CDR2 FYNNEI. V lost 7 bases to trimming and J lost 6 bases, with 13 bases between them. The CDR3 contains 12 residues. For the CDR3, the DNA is TGTGCCAGCAATGTCCACCCGGGCGAGCAGTACTTC. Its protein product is CASNVHPGEQYF. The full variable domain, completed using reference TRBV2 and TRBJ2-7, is EPEVTQTPSHQVTQMGQEVILRCVPISNHLYFYWYRQILGQKVEFLVSFYNNEISEKSEIFDDQFSVERPDGSNFTLKIRSTKLEDSAMYFCASNVHPGEQYFGPGTRLTVT.

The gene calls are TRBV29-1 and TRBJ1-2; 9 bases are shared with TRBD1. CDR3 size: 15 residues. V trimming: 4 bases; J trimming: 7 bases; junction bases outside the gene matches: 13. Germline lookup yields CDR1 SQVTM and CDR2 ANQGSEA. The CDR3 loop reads CSVATGTGPVGGYTF. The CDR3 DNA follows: TGCAGCGTTGCTACCGGGACAGGGCCCGTGGGTGGCTACACCTTC.

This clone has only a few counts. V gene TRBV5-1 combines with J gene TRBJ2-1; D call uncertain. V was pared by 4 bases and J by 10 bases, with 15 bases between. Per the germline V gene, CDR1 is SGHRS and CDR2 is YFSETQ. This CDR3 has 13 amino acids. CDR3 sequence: CASSPAAFGEQFF. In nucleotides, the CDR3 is TGCGCCAGCAGCCCCGCGGCATTCGGGGAGCAGTTCTTC.

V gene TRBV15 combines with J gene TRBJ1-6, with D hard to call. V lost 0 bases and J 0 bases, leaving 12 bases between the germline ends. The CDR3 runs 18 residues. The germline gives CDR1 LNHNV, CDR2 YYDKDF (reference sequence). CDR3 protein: CATSRESTLLSYNSPLHF. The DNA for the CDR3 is TGTGCCACCAGCAGAGAATCGACACTCCTCTCCTATAATTCACCCCTCCACTTT.

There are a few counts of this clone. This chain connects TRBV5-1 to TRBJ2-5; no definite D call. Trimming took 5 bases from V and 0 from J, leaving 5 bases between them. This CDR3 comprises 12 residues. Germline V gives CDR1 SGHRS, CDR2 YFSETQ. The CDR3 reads CASRTYQETQYF. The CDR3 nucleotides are TGCGCCAGCAGAACGTACCAAGAGACCCAGTACTTC.